The clone carrying this T cell receptor beta chain was seen repeatedly, ten times or more. CDR3 length: 15 amino acids. V lost 0 bases and J lost 5, with 14 bases in between. Germline V gene data show CDR1 as SGHRS and CDR2 as YFSETQ. The data stem from a study of human T cells and chemical hapten exposure. Each CDR3 protein gets one entry after TCRdb re-called the RACE reads with MiXCR. The sample holds approximately 82,000 distinct CDR3 sequences, approximately 12% seen once. This sample's time point: patch test 1, 2 weeks after DPC sensitization. Treatment in this sample: therapeutic diphenylcyclopropenone sensitization with weekly scalp DPC.

The rearrangement links TRBV5-1 to TRBJ1-2; D call uncertain. Sequenced material: whole blood, taken in connection with sensitization to the hapten diphenylcyclopropenone (DPC). The sequence came from a woman aged 55-69 years with alopecia areata. Some clones in this sample may be carry-over from other donors' samples. The DNA of the CDR3 is TGCGCCAGCAGCTTGGGATCTGGCTATCAATATGGCTACACCTTC. This sequence encodes CASSLGSGYQYGYTF.